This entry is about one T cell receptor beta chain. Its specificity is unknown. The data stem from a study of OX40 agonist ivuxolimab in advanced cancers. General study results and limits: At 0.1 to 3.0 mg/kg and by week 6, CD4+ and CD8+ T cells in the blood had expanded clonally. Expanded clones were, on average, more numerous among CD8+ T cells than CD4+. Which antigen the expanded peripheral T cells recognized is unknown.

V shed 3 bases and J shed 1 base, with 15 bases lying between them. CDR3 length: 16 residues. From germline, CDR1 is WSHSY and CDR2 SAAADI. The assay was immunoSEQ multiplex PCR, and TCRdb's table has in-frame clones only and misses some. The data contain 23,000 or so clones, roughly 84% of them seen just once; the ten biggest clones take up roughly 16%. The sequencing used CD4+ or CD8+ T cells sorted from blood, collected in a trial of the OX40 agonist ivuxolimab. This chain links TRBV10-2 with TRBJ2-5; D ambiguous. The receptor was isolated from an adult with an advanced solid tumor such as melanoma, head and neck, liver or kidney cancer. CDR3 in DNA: TGCGCCAGCAGTGATGGCTTAACCCGACCCCAAGAGACCCAGTACTTC. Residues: CASSDGLTRPQETQYF.